A selection of T cell receptor beta chains follows, all from one sample in a study of a mutant IDH1 vaccine in newly diagnosed glioma. These receptors are not linked to any known antigen. Using immunoSEQ multiplex PCR, the repertoire was profiled, and TCRdb retains in-frame clones only, with some absent. Among 40,000 to 50,000 clones listed, approximately 83% were seen once. The specimen comprised PBMCs, sampled from a glioma patient whose treatment included an IDH1 peptide vaccine. All receptors come from a man aged 40-49 years with glioma. Both conserved end residues are part of each CDR3. The D gene is left open where the match is weak. The size field is filled for only some rows; it gives once, few, many or a size class.

NA TRBJ2-3 NA TRBV19 TGTGCCAGTAGTAGGTTAGCGGGCACAGATACGCAGTATTTT CASSRLAGTDTQYF
NA TRBJ1-4 NA TRBV5-4 TGTGCCAGCAGCCCAGGGGTTGATGAAAAACTGTTTTTT CASSPGVDEKLFF
NA TRBJ1-1 NA TRBV6-5 TGTGCCAGCAGTTACGTTGTTAACACTGAAGCTTTCTTT CASSYVVNTEAFF
NA TRBJ1-2 NA TRBV4-1 TGCGCCAGCAGCCAAGATATGAATGGCTACACCTTC CASSQDMNGYTF
TRBD1 TRBJ2-1 NA TRBV15 TGTGCCACCAGCAGGGGAGGGACAGGGACTTTAGAGCAGTTCTTC CATSRGGTGTLEQFF
TRBD1 TRBJ2-5 NA TRBV5-5 TGTGCCAGCACTCCGACAGGGGAAGAGACCCAGTACTTC CASTPTGEETQYF
NA TRBJ2-7 NA TRBV28 TGTGCCAGCAGTTTGGTAGGCCCCGAGCAGTACTTC CASSLVGPEQYF
TRBD2 TRBJ2-1 NA TRBV6-5 TGTGCCAGCAGTTCCCCCTTGCGGGAGCGAGGGAGACCCCAGTTCTTC CASSSPLRERGRPQFF
TRBD2 TRBJ2-5 once TRBV4-2 TGTGCCAGCAGGCGGGGGGAGACCCAGTACTTC CASRRGETQYF
TRBD1 TRBJ2-2 NA TRBV4-3 TGCGCCAGCAGCCGATTTCTTACGGGGACAGGGGTACAAAACACCGGGGAGCTGTTTTTT CASSRFLTGTGVQNTGELFF
NA TRBJ2-5 once TRBV20-1 TGCAGTGCTACCCCACAGGAGACCCAGTACTTC CSATPQETQYF
TRBD1 TRBJ1-2 few TRBV18 TGTGCCAGCTCACCCGACAGGGCTCAAGGCTACACCTTC CASSPDRAQGYTF
NA TRBJ1-2 NA TRBV19 TGTGCCAGTACCAAAACCTCCGGGACATGGAACTATGGCTACACCTTC CASTKTSGTWNYGYTF
NA TRBJ1-1 few TRBV7-2 TGTGCCAGCAGCCACAGATCTAGGACTAAGCCAAGAGCTTTCTTT CASSHRSRTKPRAFF
NA TRBJ2-7 NA TRBV7-8 TGTGCCAGCAGCTCCATAGCGCTGGGGGAGCAGTACTTC CASSSIALGEQYF
NA TRBJ1-4 NA TRBV4-1 TGCGCCAGCAGCCAAGATTCGGCAACTAATGAAAAACTGTTTTTT CASSQDSATNEKLFF
NA TRBJ2-1 NA TRBV7-2 TGTGCCAGCAGCTCCGACTTTGGCGGCTACAATGAGCAGTTCTTC CASSSDFGGYNEQFF
NA TRBJ2-1 NA TRBV20-1 TGCAGTGCTACGGGGAATGAGCAGTTCTTC CSATGNEQFF
TRBD1 TRBJ2-4 NA TRBV19 TGTGCCAGTAGTATTCTCCGGGACAGCAAAAACATTCAGTACTTC CASSILRDSKNIQYF
TRBD2 TRBJ2-3 NA TRBV4-2 TGTGCCAGCAGCCAAGATCACGCGGGGGGGTCCTATACGCAGTATTTT CASSQDHAGGSYTQYF
NA TRBJ2-7 NA TRBV9 TGTGCCAGCAGCGTCAACGTGATACCCAACGTCTACGAGCAGTACTTC CASSVNVIPNVYEQYF
NA TRBJ2-2 NA TRBV6-1 TGTGCCAGCAGATATAGCGGGAACACCGGGGAGCTGTTTTTT CASRYSGNTGELFF
NA TRBJ1-1 NA TRBV7-2 TGTGCCAGCCGCAATCACGGGGATGAAGCTTTCTTT CASRNHGDEAFF
TRBD1 TRBJ1-2 NA TRBV11-2 TGTGCCAGCAGCTTAATGTTAGCGGGACAGGGGAACTATGGCTACACCTTC CASSLMLAGQGNYGYTF
TRBD2 TRBJ2-1 NA TRBV7-7 TGTGCTAGCAGCTTAAGTAGTCTAGCGGTGTGGGGGGATGAGCAGTTCTTC CASSLSSLAVWGDEQFF
NA TRBJ2-1 NA TRBV9 TGTGCCAGCACCCCCGGGGCTAGCATCTACAATGAGCAGTTCTTC CASTPGASIYNEQFF
NA TRBJ2-1 NA TRBV11-3 TGTGCCAGCAGCTTACAAGGCTACAATGAGCAGTTCTTC CASSLQGYNEQFF
TRBD1 TRBJ2-7 NA TRBV5-1 TGCGCCAGCAGCTTGCTCGCGACAGGGAGAACGTACGAGCAGTACTTC CASSLLATGRTYEQYF
NA TRBJ1-2 NA TRBV15 TGTGCCACCAGCAGAGGGGACGGGAACTATGGCTACACCTTC CATSRGDGNYGYTF
NA TRBJ2-1 NA TRBV5-1 TGCGCCAGCAGCTTGGCCGCCGGCAGATACAATGAGCAGTTCTTC CASSLAAGRYNEQFF
NA TRBJ1-4 NA TRBV5-1 TGCGCCAGCAGCTTGGGTGACAGTACTAATGAAAAACTGTTTTTT CASSLGDSTNEKLFF
NA TRBJ1-2 once TRBV9 TGTGCCAGCAGCGTAGGCAGGGCCTATGGCTACACCTTC CASSVGRAYGYTF
NA TRBJ2-1 few TRBV7-9 TGTGCCAGCAGCTTAGAGGCAGGGGGGTATGAGCAGTTCTTC CASSLEAGGYEQFF
TRBD2 TRBJ2-7 once TRBV27 TGTGCCAGCAGTTTAGGGACTAGCGGGAGTTACGAGCAGTACTTC CASSLGTSGSYEQYF
NA TRBJ2-7 NA TRBV21-1 TGTGCCAGCAGCCCCAGAACCCCTAGCGGAGAAGCCTACGAGCAGTACTTC CASSPRTPSGEAYEQYF
NA TRBJ1-1 NA TRBV5-4 TGTGCCACCCAACCCGTACGGCGGAACACTGAAGCTTTCTTT CATQPVRRNTEAFF
TRBD2 TRBJ2-5 NA TRBV7-2 TGTGCCAGCAGAAACGGGAACCTAGCGGGAGGGCAAGAGACCCAGTACTTC CASRNGNLAGGQETQYF
NA TRBJ1-1 NA TRBV5-6 TGTGCCAGCAGCTTGGGACGGGACACTGAAGCTTTCTTT CASSLGRDTEAFF
TRBD2 TRBJ2-7 NA TRBV27 TGTGCCAGCAGTCAGACTAGCGGGAGGGACTACGAGCAGTACTTC CASSQTSGRDYEQYF
NA TRBJ1-1 NA TRBV29-1 TGCAGCGTTGGAAACACTGAAGCTTTCTTT CSVGNTEAFF
TRBD2 TRBJ2-5 few TRBV18 TGTGCCAGCTCACCGAGACTAGCGGGAGGAAGGGAGACCCAGTACTTC CASSPRLAGGRETQYF
TRBD1 TRBJ2-5 NA TRBV6-5 TGTGCCAGCAGACGAAACAGGGGGGAACGGGAGACCCAGTACTTC CASRRNRGERETQYF
TRBD2 TRBJ2-3 NA TRBV18 TGTGCCAGCTCACCGCCTAGCGGGAGTGGGGATACGCAGTATTTT CASSPPSGSGDTQYF
NA TRBJ1-5 NA TRBV6-5 TGTGCCAGCAGTTATGAATATCAGCCCCAGCATTTT CASSYEYQPQHF
NA TRBJ1-1 NA TRBV6-6 TGTGCCAGCAGTGCGGGGAGTCGCACTGAAGCTTTCTTT CASSAGSRTEAFF
NA TRBJ2-1 NA TRBV9 TGTGCCAGCAGCCCCACGTCCCCCGGGTTCAATGAGCAGTTCTTC CASSPTSPGFNEQFF